This T cell receptor beta chain was observed in a study of radiation and T cells in renal cell carcinoma. Whole-study findings and limits: Without pretreatment biopsies, baseline tumor clonotype presence was undetermined. From baseline, blood top tumor clonotypes peaked at 2 weeks post-radiation. Compared with controls, irradiated tumors showed greater TCR clonality.

Treatment meaning: 15 Gy SBRT to primary tumor, nephrectomy 4 weeks later. This renal cell carcinoma was of the clear cell type. As concerns this clone: Its antigen is still unknown.

Measured with immunoSEQ multiplex PCR; TCRdb has only the in-frame clones, and not every one. The sample has around 9,000 clones, 50% to 70% seen once. Trimming removed 5 bases from V and 4 bases from J, with 8 bases in between. Germline lookup yields CDR1 MNHEY and CDR2 SVGAGI. The CDR3 contains 12 residues. The V gene is TRBV6-5, the J gene TRBJ1-1, with D unresolved. This TCR was recovered from a woman aged 50 to 60 with renal cell carcinoma. The specimen was tumor tissue, collected from a patient whose treatment included radiotherapy and nephrectomy. DNA of the CDR3: TGTGCCAGCAGTACGCCCGGCACTGAAGCTTTCTTT. This translates into CASSTPGTEAFF.